A single sample is the source of the 26 T cell receptor beta chains below, sequenced in a study of cytomegalovirus exposure and HLA in healthy donors. The data were produced by immunoSEQ multiplex PCR, yet TCRdb's version contains in-frame clones alone and is incomplete. The sample has more than 250,000 clones; roughly 88% are singletons. Sequencing used PBMCs. Source of these receptors: a woman between 18 and 30 years old in good health and CMV-seronegative.

The J gene is TRBJ2-7, the V gene TRBV6-5; TRBD1 agrees at 7 bases. V gave up 5 bases and J gave up 2 bases; unmatched junction bases: 9. The CDR3 spans 15 residues. Germline CDR1 MNHEY, CDR2 SVGAGI. CDR3 amino acids: CASSKTGTEAYEQYF. The CDR3 nucleotides are TGTGCCAGCAGTAAAACCGGGACAGAAGCCTACGAGCAGTACTTC.

This chain links TRBV2 with TRBJ2-2; 7 bases are shared with TRBD2. The V gene end was trimmed by 10 bases and the J gene end by 1 base; junction bases not matched to a gene: 6. CDR3 length: 14 residues. Looked up from germline, CDR1 is SNHLY and CDR2 is FYNNEI. Here the CDR3 reads CATAPGGNTGELFF. The DNA of the CDR3 is TGTGCCACCGCTCCGGGGGGGAACACCGGGGAGCTGTTTTTT. Filled out from reference TRBV2 and TRBJ2-2, the complete variable domain reads EPEVTQTPSHQVTQMGQEVILRCVPISNHLYFYWYRQILGQKVEFLVSFYNNEISEKSEIFDDQFSVERPDGSNFTLKIRSTKLEDSAMYFCATAPGGNTGELFFGEGSRLTVL.

This clone was found once. V usage is TRBV7-3 and J usage is TRBJ2-1; TRBD2 might be the D (5 bases). CDR3 length equals 13 residues. The V end lost 3 bases, the J end lost 12 bases, and 15 bases lay between the germline ends. The V gene's germline CDR1 is SGHTA and CDR2 FQGTGA. The CDR3 here is CASSLWESSGQFF. The DNA for the CDR3 is TGTGCCAGCAGCTTGTGGGAGAGTTCAGGGCAGTTCTTC.

The chain joins TRBV30 to TRBJ2-7; perhaps TRBD2 as D (5 bases). The CDR3 has 14 amino acids. Deletions cut 0 bases from V and 4 bases from J, with 13 bases between. Germline values: CDR1 GTSNPN, CDR2 SVGIG (reference sequence). CDR3 nucleotides: TGTGCCTGGAGTGTCGGGCCCTCGGGGTACGAGCAGTACTTC. Amino acid sequence: CAWSVGPSGYEQYF.

The chain links TRBV18 to TRBJ2-7; 12 positions agree with TRBD2. Germline V gene lookup returns CDR1 KGHSH and CDR2 LQKENI. Trimming took 2 bases from V and 6 from J; bases not matched to a gene: 5. CDR3 length: 15 amino acids. The CDR3 DNA reads as TGTGCCAGCTCACCAAGACTAGCGGGAGTGAGCGAGCAGTACTTC. Protein product: CASSPRLAGVSEQYF.

The chain has TRBV19 and TRBJ1-4; D gene ambiguous. The germline V gene has CDR1 LNHDA and CDR2 SQIVND (reference sequence). This CDR3 contains 11 residues. The V gene lost 4 bases and the J gene lost 7 bases, with 4 bases spanning the gap. The CDR3 region has the DNA TGTGCCAGTAGTACGGGTGAAAAACTGTTTTTT. The encoded protein is CASSTGEKLFF.

V and J are TRBV7-9 and TRBJ1-2; 8 bases line up with TRBD1. V gave up 0 bases and J gave up 7 bases; unmatched junction bases: 13. The CDR3 is made up of 17 amino acids. CDR1 and CDR2 from the germline V gene are SEHNR and FQNEAQ (reference sequence). The CDR3 reads CASSLAPKRQGLGGYTF. CDR3 in DNA: TGTGCCAGCAGCTTAGCCCCAAAGAGACAGGGGTTAGGTGGCTACACCTTC.

The J gene is TRBJ1-2, the V gene TRBV2; TRBD1 is a possible D gene (5 bases). Germline values: CDR1 SNHLY, CDR2 FYNNEI. This CDR3 has 12 amino acids. Deletions cut 11 bases from V and 3 bases from J, with 13 bases between. The DNA of the CDR3 is TGTGCCGGGGCGGGGCCTGACTATGGCTACACCTTC. Residues: CAGAGPDYGYTF.

CDR3 nucleotides: TGTGCCAGCAGTGAAGCACGGGACAGTCCCTACGAGCAGTACTTC. It is translated as CASSEARDSPYEQYF. The chain is built from TRBV6-1 and TRBJ2-7, with 7 bases aligning to TRBD1. The CDR3 sequence is 15 residues long. V was clipped by 0 bases and J by 2 bases; unmatched bases: 4. In germline, CDR1 is MNHNS, CDR2 SASEGT.

The chain joins TRBV14 to TRBJ2-7; a weak D match, TRBD2 (5 bases). The CDR3 extends over 14 amino acids. V lost 2 bases, J lost 12 bases, and 20 bases lay in between. CDR1 and CDR2 from the germline V gene are SGHDN and FVKESK. Here the CDR3 DNA reads TGTGCCAGCAGCCAATTCGGTGGTCCAGCGGTGAGGTACTTC. Translation: CASSQFGGPAVRYF. Variable domain in full (rest from reference TRBV14 and TRBJ2-7): EAGVTQFPSHSVIEKGQTVTLRCDPISGHDNLYWYRRVMGKEIKFLLHFVKESKQDESGMPNNRFLAERTGGTYSTLKVQPAELEDSGVYFCASSQFGGPAVRYFGPGTRLTVT.

J is TRBJ2-1 and V is TRBV5-1; D might be TRBD1 (5 bases). Trimming left V 4 bases short and J 8 bases short, with 16 bases between. This CDR3 is 14 amino acids long. Germline V gene lookup returns CDR1 SGHRS and CDR2 YFSETQ. The CDR3 sequence is CASSPQARGDEQFF. The CDR3 DNA sequence: TGCGCCAGCAGCCCACAGGCCCGTGGTGATGAGCAGTTCTTC.

This clone was counted a few times. The chain uses TRBV7-3 and TRBJ2-1; no clear D gene. Germline CDR1 SGHTA, CDR2 FQGTGA. V was cut by 3 bases and J by 5 bases, with 5 bases left in between. The CDR3 consists of 12 residues. CDR3 nucleotide sequence: TGTGCCAGCAGCTTCTTAGACAATGAGCAGTTCTTC. It encodes CASSFLDNEQFF.

The rearrangement joins TRBV7-6 to TRBJ2-3, with 7 bases identical to TRBD1. The CDR3 has 15 amino acids. J was trimmed by 5 bases and V by 1 base; bases with no gene match: 6. CDR1 is SGHVS and CDR2 is FNYEAQ in the germline V gene. The CDR3 region is CASSLVQGRLDTQYF. The DNA for the CDR3 is TGTGCCAGCAGCTTAGTACAGGGGCGCTTAGATACGCAGTATTTT.

The chain couples TRBV9 to TRBJ2-1, with 8 bases aligning to TRBD2. The CDR3 consists of 14 residues. The germline V gene has CDR1 SGDLS and CDR2 YYNGEE. V lost 4 bases to trimming and J lost 10 bases; unmatched junction nucleotides: 10. CDR3 DNA sequence: TGTGCCAGCAGCTTTAGGACTAGCCGGGAGGAGCAGTTCTTC. Translated: CASSFRTSREEQFF.

CDR3 sequence (DNA): TGTGCCAGCAGCTTAAGGGGGCCGGCCGGGGAGCTGTTTTTT. It translates to CASSLRGPAGELFF. V is TRBV11-3 and J is TRBJ2-2, with TRBD1 identical over 7 bases. V gave up 2 bases and J gave up 6 bases; unmatched junction bases: 3. The CDR3 is 14 residues long. The germline gives CDR1 SGHNT, CDR2 YENEEA. Full variable domain (remainder filled in from reference TRBV11-3 and TRBJ2-2): EAGVVQSPRYKIIEKKQPVAFWCNPISGHNTLYWYLQNLGQGPELLIRYENEEAVDDSQLPKDRFSAERLKGVDSTLKIQPAELGDSAVYLCASSLRGPAGELFFGEGSRLTVL.

The chain carries TRBV7-2 and TRBJ1-4; 8 bases fit TRBD1. Germline-derived CDR1 and CDR2 are SGHTA and FQGNSA. The CDR3 runs to 14 residues. Trimming removed 6 bases from V and 10 bases from J; junction bases left unmatched: 10. CDR3 nucleotides: TGTGCCAGCAGTTCCGACAGGGGATCCGGAAAACTGTTTTTT. This encodes CASSSDRGSGKLFF.

The rearrangement uses TRBV27 and TRBJ1-1, with TRBD1 matching over 7 bases. V lost 4 bases to trimming and J lost 5 bases; unmatched junction nucleotides: 1. Germline CDR1 MNHEY, CDR2 SMNVEV (reference sequence). The CDR3 has 12 residues. The CDR3 here is CASSSQGTEAFF. CDR3 in DNA: TGTGCCAGCAGTTCACAGGGGACTGAAGCTTTCTTT.

The chain links TRBV28 to TRBJ2-2; 7 bases are a match to TRBD2. The CDR3 loop spans 15 amino acids. J lost 6 bases, V lost 3 bases, and 7 bases had no gene match. Germline V gene sequence: CDR1 MDHEN, CDR2 SYDVKM. The CDR3 protein is CASSFGGRVAGELFF. The CDR3 DNA follows: TGTGCCAGCAGTTTTGGTGGGAGGGTGGCCGGGGAGCTGTTTTTT.

The CDR3 protein is CASSGTGRKYF. The CDR3 DNA reads TGTGCCAGCAGTGGGACAGGGCGTAAGTACTTC. The V call is TRBV25-1, the J call TRBJ2-7; 8 bases align to TRBD1. Germline CDR1 is MGHDK and CDR2 is SYGVNS. Trimming cost V 4 bases and J 11 bases; bases outside gene matches: 4. The CDR3 extends over 11 amino acids.

The CDR3 coding sequence is TGTGCCAGCAGTTACGAGGGGGCTAACACCGGGGAGCTGTTTTTT. It translates to CASSYEGANTGELFF. V usage is TRBV6-5 and J usage is TRBJ2-2, with 7 bases lining up with TRBD1. Per germline, CDR1 MNHEY and CDR2 SVGAGI. J was trimmed by 2 bases and V by 2 bases; bases with no gene match: 2. The CDR3 covers 15 residues.

This clone was detected only a few times. The CDR3 reads CASSEGGPTEAFF. The CDR3 region has the DNA TGTGCCAGCAGTGAAGGGGGGCCTACTGAAGCTTTCTTT. The chain is built from TRBV2 and TRBJ1-1; weak D call: TRBD1 (6 bases). The CDR3 loop spans 13 amino acids. V was trimmed by 1 base and J by 5 bases, leaving 8 bases between them. The germline V gene encodes CDR1 SNHLY and CDR2 FYNNEI.

This sequence joins TRBV4-3 and TRBJ2-1; D is possibly TRBD1 (6 bases). Germline lookup yields CDR1 LGHNA and CDR2 YSLEER. Trimming took 0 bases from V and 5 from J, leaving 14 bases between them. The CDR3 loop spans 16 amino acids. The CDR3 nucleotides read TGCGCCAGCAGCCAAGAACCTGCGGACAGACACAATGAGCAGTTCTTC. It codes for CASSQEPADRHNEQFF.

The chain uses TRBV6-5 and TRBJ2-7; 8 bases match TRBD2. The junction had 8 bases not matched to a gene; V was cut back by 3 bases and J by 4 bases. Germline V gives CDR1 MNHEY, CDR2 SVGAGI. The length of the CDR3 is 15 residues. For the CDR3, the DNA is TGTGCCAGCAGTTATGGTGGGACTAGTGGGTACGAGCAGTACTTC. This sequence encodes CASSYGGTSGYEQYF.

This clone was observed once. V gene TRBV19 combines with J gene TRBJ2-2; 8 nucleotides line up with TRBD1. The CDR3 totals 15 residues. Germline CDR1 reads LNHDA; CDR2 reads SQIVND (reference sequence). The junction had 6 bases not matched to a gene; V was cut back by 5 bases and J by 4 bases. The CDR3 loop reads CASSETGGPTGELFF. The CDR3 coding sequence is TGTGCCAGTAGTGAAACAGGGGGTCCCACCGGGGAGCTGTTTTTT. The variable domain in full, with the rest retrieved from reference TRBV19 and TRBJ2-2, is DGGITQSPKYLFRKEGQNVTLSCEQNLNHDAMYWYRQDPGQGLRLIYYSQIVNDFQKGDIAEGYSVSREKKESFPLTVTSAQKNPTAFYLCASSETGGPTGELFFGEGSRLTVL.

The chain recombines TRBV27 with TRBJ2-7; 7 bases map to TRBD1. V lost 8 bases to trimming and J lost 0 bases; unmatched junction nucleotides: 16. This CDR3 region has 17 residues. Germline CDR1 reads MNHEY; CDR2 reads SMNVEV (reference sequence). The CDR3 region has the DNA TGTGCCAGCGGGAAGATCAACAGGGGCCCAAGCTCCTACGAGCAGTACTTC. Its translation is CASGKINRGPSSYEQYF.

This chain uses TRBV2 with TRBJ1-1; 7 nucleotides agree with TRBD1. The germline CDR1 and CDR2 sequences are SNHLY and FYNNEI. V lost 6 bases, J lost 6 bases, and 10 bases stayed unmatched. This CDR3 has 14 amino acids. Here the CDR3 DNA reads TGTGCCAGCAGGGATACAGGGGCCCGGGCTGAAGCTTTCTTT. It specifies CASRDTGARAEAFF.